The 13 T cell receptor beta chains below were found in one sample sequenced in a study of OX40 agonist ivuxolimab in advanced cancers. The repertoire was sequenced with immunoSEQ multiplex PCR; TCRdb's copy has only in-frame clones and lacks some. The sample holds tens of thousands of clones; approximately 90% are singletons and the top ten take 0.25% to 0.3%. The specimen comprised CD4+ or CD8+ T cells sorted from blood, sampled in a trial of the OX40 agonist ivuxolimab. The receptors come from an adult with an advanced solid tumor such as melanoma, head and neck, liver or kidney cancer.

This clone was seen a few times. CDR3 sequence: CASRPTGGGEKLFF. CDR3 nucleotides: TGTGCCAGCAGGCCGACAGGCGGTGGGGAAAAACTGTTTTTT. The chain employs TRBV28 and TRBJ1-4; TRBD1 is a possible D gene (6 bases). V lost 6 bases and J 8 bases, leaving 16 bases between the germline ends. The CDR3 runs to 14 residues. CDR1 MDHEN and CDR2 SYDVKM come from the germline V gene.

The chain's CDR3 is CASSIDGGTAGHGYTF. The DNA for the CDR3 is TGTGCCAGTAGTATAGATGGCGGGACGGCCGGTCACGGCTACACCTTC. This sequence joins TRBV19 and TRBJ1-2, with D tentatively TRBD1 (5 bases). Germline V lookup: CDR1 LNHDA, CDR2 SQIVND (reference sequence). The CDR3 covers 16 residues. V was clipped by 0 bases and J by 8 bases, with 19 bases between them.

The V gene is TRBV28, the J gene TRBJ1-2, with D unclear. The CDR3 spans 14 residues. From germline, CDR1 is MDHEN and CDR2 SYDVKM. V dropped 7 bases and J dropped 4 bases, with 16 bases sitting between them. In DNA, the CDR3 is TGTGCCAGCACCTTACCCCAGGCGGGCTATGGCTACACCTTC. Its translation is CASTLPQAGYGYTF.

The rearrangement uses TRBV4-1 and TRBJ1-3; maybe TRBD1 (5 bases). Germline V gives CDR1 MGHRA, CDR2 YSYEKL. The CDR3 consists of 17 residues. The V end lost 0 bases, the J end lost 4 bases, and 16 bases lay between the germline ends. In nucleotides, the CDR3 is TGCGCCAGCAGCCAAGATATTACCCCAGGGAGGGGAAACACCATATATTTT. It is translated as CASSQDITPGRGNTIYF.

The chain carries TRBV7-2 and TRBJ2-2, with D possibly being TRBD2 (5 bases). V was trimmed by 4 bases and J by 2 bases, leaving 8 bases between them. In germline, CDR1 is SGHTA, CDR2 FQGNSA. This CDR3 contains 14 residues. The CDR3 bases are TGTGCCAGCAGCTCGCGGACTAACACCGGGGAGCTGTTTTTT. Protein: CASSSRTNTGELFF.

This sequence joins TRBV25-1 and TRBJ2-7; D unresolved. Germline lookup yields CDR1 MGHDK and CDR2 SYGVNS. The CDR3 extends over 11 amino acids. The V and J ends lost 2 bases and 6 bases respectively, with 5 bases between them. The CDR3 loop reads CASSEASEQYF. CDR3 coding DNA: TGTGCCAGCAGTGAAGCTAGCGAGCAGTACTTC.

The chain links TRBV20-1 to TRBJ2-5; the D is unclear. The V end lost 5 bases, the J end lost 5 bases, and 9 bases lay between the germline ends. Germline lookup yields CDR1 DFQATT and CDR2 SNEGSKA (reference sequence). The CDR3 is 11 amino acids. This CDR3 is CSARPRETQYF. In nucleotides, the CDR3 is TGCAGTGCTCGACCCCGGGAGACCCAGTACTTC.

V gene TRBV18 combines with J gene TRBJ2-1, with 10 bases aligning to TRBD2. Germline CDR1 reads KGHSH; CDR2 reads LQKENI. The length of the CDR3 is 16 residues. Trimming removed 2 bases from V and 10 bases from J; junction bases left unmatched: 11. CDR3 DNA sequence: TGTGCCAGCTCACCAACCAGGCTAGCGGGAGAGGACGAGCAGTTCTTC. Translating it yields CASSPTRLAGEDEQFF. The variable domain in full, completed from reference TRBV18 and TRBJ2-1, reads NAGVMQNPRHLVRRRGQEARLRCSPMKGHSHVYWYRQLPEEGLKFMVYLQKENIIDESGMPKERFSAEFPKEGPSILRIQQVVRGDSAAYFCASSPTRLAGEDEQFFGPGTRLTVL.

The V gene is TRBV6-5, the J gene TRBJ2-1, with a tentative D call TRBD2 (6 bases). There are 14 residues in the CDR3. V lost 7 bases, J lost 3 bases, and 13 bases lay in between. Germline CDR1 is MNHEY and CDR2 is SVGAGI. CDR3 bases: TGTGCCAGCAAAAGCGGGTCGTACTACAATGAGCAGTTCTTC. Translated: CASKSGSYYNEQFF.

Only one count was recorded for this clone. V usage is TRBV28 and J usage is TRBJ2-7; TRBD2 agrees at 11 bases. Germline CDR1 reads MDHEN; CDR2 reads SYDVKM. Trimming removed 4 bases from V and 1 base from J; junction bases left unmatched: 3. CDR3 length: 15 residues. The CDR3 DNA reads as TGTGCCAGCAGTTGGACTAGCGGGCGGTCCTACGAGCAGTACTTC. Translated, it gives CASSWTSGRSYEQYF.

The rearrangement joins TRBV6-5 to TRBJ2-1; 15 bases fit TRBD2. The germline CDR1 and CDR2 sequences are MNHEY and SVGAGI. J was trimmed by 8 bases and V by 11 bases; bases with no gene match: 4. The CDR3 is 13 amino acids. The CDR3 region is CAVRTSGRDEQFF. The CDR3 coding sequence is TGTGCCGTCCGGACTAGCGGGAGGGATGAGCAGTTCTTC.

The DNA for the CDR3 is TGTGCCAGCAGTTACCGGGACATACCTACCTACGAGCAGTACTTC. It translates to CASSYRDIPTYEQYF. This chain links TRBV6-6 with TRBJ2-7; possibly TRBD1 for D (6 bases). This CDR3 has 15 residues. Per the germline V gene, CDR1 is MNHNY and CDR2 is SVGAGI (reference sequence). Deletions cut 2 bases from V and 2 bases from J, with 13 bases between.

V gene TRBV5-1 combines with J gene TRBJ2-1; perhaps D is TRBD1 or TRBD2 (7 bases each). Germline CDR1 and CDR2: SGHRS and YFSETQ. This CDR3 spans 16 amino acids. V lost 4 bases and J 14 bases, leaving 28 bases between the germline ends. The CDR3 DNA reads TGCGCCAGCAGCGATACAGGGGCGGGAGAAAGCCCGTCAAAGTTCTTC. This translates into CASSDTGAGESPSKFF.